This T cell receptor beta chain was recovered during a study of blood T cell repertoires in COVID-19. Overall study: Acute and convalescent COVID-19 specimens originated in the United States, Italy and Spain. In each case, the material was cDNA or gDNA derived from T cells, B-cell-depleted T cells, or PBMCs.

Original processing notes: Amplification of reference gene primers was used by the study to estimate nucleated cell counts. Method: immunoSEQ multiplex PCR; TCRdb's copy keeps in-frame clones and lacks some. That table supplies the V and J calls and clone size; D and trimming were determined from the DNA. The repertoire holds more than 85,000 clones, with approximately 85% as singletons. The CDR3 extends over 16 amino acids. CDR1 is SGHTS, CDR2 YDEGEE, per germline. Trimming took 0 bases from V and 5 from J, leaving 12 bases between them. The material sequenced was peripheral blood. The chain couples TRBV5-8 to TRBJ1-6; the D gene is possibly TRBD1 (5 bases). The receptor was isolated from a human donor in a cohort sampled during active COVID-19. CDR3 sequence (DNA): TGTGCCAGCAGCTTGGGGGGACTTAAGGATAATTCACCCCTCCACTTT. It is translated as CASSLGGLKDNSPLHF.